The 18 T cell receptor beta chains below were found in one sample sequenced in a study of regulatory T cells in long-lasting Graves disease. With iRepertoire HTBI primers and Arm-PCR of CDR3 regions, TCR beta libraries were built. TCRdb re-called the multiplex PCR reads through MiXCR, storing one row per CDR3 protein. The sample carries some 490,000 distinct CDR3 sequences, more than 10% recorded once. Time point noted: newly diagnosed GD, antithyroid drugs for less than 3 months. RNA isolated from PBMCs was used to make the TCR library. These sequences were also reported in another study, on T cells in Graves' hyperthyroidism and ophthalmopathy.

The material sequenced was peripheral blood mononuclear cells (PBMCs), taken at new diagnosis, from a patient treated with antithyroid drugs. Receptors originate from a woman aged 30 to 39 with Graves disease.

This clonotype showed up just a few times. This sequence joins TRBV30 and TRBJ2-3; 9 bases map to TRBD1. V shed 3 bases, J shed 3 bases, and the junction held 1 base outside the gene matches. The CDR3 has 13 residues. CDR1 and CDR2 from the germline V gene are GTSNPN and SVGIG (reference sequence). In DNA, the CDR3 is TGTGCCTGGAGGACAGGGGGAACAGATACGCAGTATTTT. Translation gives CAWRTGGTDTQYF.

The table lists this clonotype with many counts. This chain links TRBV28 with TRBJ1-2; possible D gene TRBD1, 5 bases. V shed 5 bases and J shed 5 bases, with 18 bases lying between them. The CDR3 has 15 amino acids. CDR1 is MDHEN, CDR2 SYDVKM, per germline. The CDR3 sequence: CASSGYSGGGYGYTF. CDR3 bases: TGTGCCAGCAGTGGATACTCGGGGGGAGGATATGGCTACACCTTC.

This clonotype was picked up a small number of times. This chain connects TRBV6-1 to TRBJ2-1, with TRBD2 identical over 11 bases. The CDR3 sequence is 14 residues long. CDR1 is MNHNS, CDR2 SASEGT, per germline. With 5 bases clipped from V and 10 bases from J, the junction kept 7 bases outside the gene matches. The CDR3 region is CASSLAGGDYEQFF. The CDR3 coding sequence is TGTGCCAGCAGTCTAGCGGGAGGAGACTACGAGCAGTTCTTC.

The CDR3 DNA reads as TGTGCCAGCACCCAAGGGACTAGCGGGAGTAGTGAGCAGTTCTTC. This sequence encodes CASTQGTSGSSEQFF. The chain employs TRBV7-9 and TRBJ2-1, with 14 bases fitting TRBD2. Losses at the gene ends were 7 bases for V and 9 bases for J; bases not matched to a gene: 8. The CDR3 totals 15 residues. Germline V gene sequence: CDR1 SEHNR, CDR2 FQNEAQ (reference sequence).

A remark on this clonotype: Here the CDR3 omits its conserved ending phenylalanine or tryptophan, so a read error is the likely source. This rearrangement joins TRBV28 to TRBJ1-6; D not certain. V lost 7 bases to trimming and J lost 8 bases, with 6 bases between them. Per germline, CDR1 MDHEN and CDR2 SYDVKM. The length of the CDR3 is 11 residues. CDR3 sequence (DNA): TGTGCCAGCACCACCTATTCACCCCTCCACTCT. It codes for CASTTYSPLHS.

Concerning this clonotype itself: A much larger clone is a single base away; this may be a read error. This chain links TRBV5-1 with TRBJ2-5, with D possibly being TRBD2 (6 bases). This CDR3 contains 14 residues. Germline V CDR1 and CDR2: SGHRS, YFSETQ. This CDR3 reads CASSPEGSQGTQYF. CDR3 coding DNA: TGCGCCAGCAGCCCGGAGGGGTCGCAAGGGACCCAGTACTTC.

Turning to this clonotype: Since a much larger clone is just one base distant, this may be a read error. The chain carries TRBV12-3 or TRBV12-4 and TRBJ2-7; no firm D call. This CDR3 is 12 amino acids long. V lost 6 bases to trimming and J lost 2 bases, with 8 bases between them. This CDR3 reads CASSPWAYEQYF. CDR3 nucleotides: TGTGCCAGCAGCCCCTGGGCCTACGAGCAGTACTTC.

This clonotype appeared a few times. This chain links TRBV13 with TRBJ2-7, with TRBD2 matching 14 bases. The J segment lost 5 bases and the V segment lost 4 bases, leaving 13 bases of the junction unmatched. The CDR3 loop spans 18 amino acids. The germline V gene encodes CDR1 PRHDT and CDR2 FYEKMQ (reference sequence). The CDR3 spells CASSSLGTSGSLRDEQYF. The CDR3 region has the DNA TGTGCCAGCAGCTCGCTAGGGACTAGCGGGAGCCTTAGGGACGAGCAGTACTTC.

This clonotype was observed many times. J is TRBJ2-1 and V is TRBV30; TRBD2 matches 8 bases. Germline V CDR1 and CDR2: GTSNPN, SVGIG (reference sequence). V shed 5 bases and J 9 bases; nucleotides not matched to a gene: 9. The CDR3 runs to 13 residues. The CDR3 region is CAWEAGGFAEQFF. CDR3 DNA sequence: TGTGCCTGGGAGGCGGGAGGTTTCGCTGAGCAGTTCTTC.

The rearrangement links TRBV20-1 to TRBJ1-1, with D perhaps TRBD1 (5 bases). Between the trimmed V and J ends, which lost 1 base and 11 bases, there was a span of 17 bases. This CDR3 is 13 amino acids long. Germline V gene lookup returns CDR1 DFQATT and CDR2 SNEGSKA (reference sequence). The CDR3 protein is CSARVPGPLGAFF. The CDR3 nucleotides are TGCAGTGCTAGAGTCCCGGGACCCCTAGGGGCTTTCTTT.

This clonotype has at least ten counts. The germline gene is not matched at one end of the junction; a read error may be the cause. The chain is built from TRBV19 and TRBJ1-6, with D hard to call. The length of the CDR3 is 15 residues. The germline V gene has CDR1 LNHDA and CDR2 SQIVND (reference sequence). The CDR3 DNA follows: TGTGCCAGTAGTCTGGAAAAGGGAGATAACTCACCCCTCCACTTT. Protein: CASSLEKGDNSPLHF.

This clonotype was seen only a few times. The V and J genes are TRBV4-1 and TRBJ1-5, with D perhaps matching TRBD1 (6 bases). CDR3 length: 17 residues. Germline V gives CDR1 MGHRA, CDR2 YSYEKL. V was cut by 1 base and J by 7 bases, with 20 bases left in between. This CDR3 is CASSQGPIPGRGQPQHF. In DNA, the CDR3 is TGCGCCAGCAGCCAAGGACCCATCCCAGGGAGGGGGCAGCCCCAGCATTTT.

Ten or more counts support this clonotype. The chain recombines TRBV5-1 with TRBJ2-2; 8 bases are a match to TRBD2. Germline V CDR1 and CDR2: SGHRS, YFSETQ. The CDR3 is 15 amino acids. Trimming took 2 bases from V and 6 from J; bases not matched to a gene: 6. CDR3: CASSFNGRASGELFF. The DNA of the CDR3 is TGCGCCAGCAGCTTCAACGGGAGGGCCTCCGGGGAGCTGTTTTTT.

Ten or more counts support this clonotype. This rearrangement joins TRBV28 to TRBJ2-7; D gene uncertain. Trimming took 3 bases from V and 3 from J, leaving 12 bases between them. Germline CDR1 and CDR2: MDHEN and SYDVKM. This CDR3 region has 14 residues. Written as DNA, the CDR3 is TGTGCCAGCAGTTTTAGGTTATCTCTCTACGAGCAGTACTTC. It yields the protein CASSFRLSLYEQYF.

This clonotype was counted many times. The chain couples TRBV5-6 to TRBJ1-1, with D unresolved. The CDR3 totals 15 residues. Per germline, CDR1 SGHDT and CDR2 YYEEEE. With 0 bases removed from V and 3 bases from J, the gap between germline ends came to 12 bases. Here the CDR3 reads CASSLESYTDTEAFF. Written as DNA, the CDR3 is TGTGCCAGCAGCTTGGAGTCCTACACGGACACTGAAGCTTTCTTT.

To note about this clonotype: A much larger clone differs from this one at a single base, so this may be a read error. This chain links TRBV12-5 with TRBJ2-1, with D possibly matching TRBD1 (5 bases). Germline CDR1 reads LGHNT; CDR2 reads FRNRAP. V shed 3 bases and J shed 13 bases, with 22 bases lying between them. This CDR3 is built from 15 residues. The CDR3 loop is CASGLGAGLQETQFF. In DNA, the CDR3 is TGTGCTAGTGGTTTAGGGGCAGGTCTGCAAGAGACCCAGTTCTTC.

The table lists this clonotype with a few counts. The V gene is TRBV10-1, the J gene TRBJ2-7, with 9 bases fitting TRBD2. CDR3 length: 17 amino acids. Germline V CDR1 and CDR2: WNHNN, SYGVQD (reference sequence). Trimming at V came to 4 bases and at J to 3 bases, leaving 13 bases not matched to a gene. In DNA form, the CDR3 reads TGCGCCAGCAGTGGGCGGGGGGGCACCGGGATCCGCTACGAGCAGTACTTC. Its protein is CASSGRGGTGIRYEQYF.

The J gene is TRBJ2-1, the V gene TRBV11-2; TRBD2 aligns across 13 bases. The V gene's germline CDR1 is SGHAT and CDR2 FQNNGV. The CDR3 length is 17 residues. Trimming removed 5 bases from V and 9 bases from J; junction bases left unmatched: 13. The CDR3 region is CASSPRGLAGVVGEQFF. The DNA of the CDR3 is TGTGCCAGCAGCCCCCGAGGACTAGCGGGAGTAGTAGGTGAGCAGTTCTTC.